This T cell receptor (beta chain) was found in a study of blood T cell repertoires in COVID-19. Study as a whole: Specimens from acute and convalescent COVID-19 originated in the United States, Italy and Spain. Sample material is recorded as cDNA or gDNA derived from T cells, B-cell-depleted T cells, or PBMCs.

This CDR3 has 16 amino acids. The germline V gene has CDR1 LNHDA and CDR2 SQIVND (reference sequence). V shed 2 bases and J shed 0 bases, with 10 bases lying between them. Methods used by the authors: Amplification with reference gene primers provided the estimates of nucleated cell counts. Clones were sequenced by immunoSEQ multiplex PCR, and TCRdb holds only the in-frame ones, with some missing. The DNA gave D and trimming, while V, J and clone size come from that table. The table has some 100,000 clones, around 85% seen once; the top ten hold more than 10%. This chain links TRBV19 with TRBJ2-2; D might be TRBD1 (5 bases). What was sequenced was peripheral blood. The TCR sequence derives from a human donor in a cohort sampled during active COVID-19. The CDR3 spells CASSISRAANTGELFF. The CDR3 nucleotides are TGTGCCAGTAGTATAAGCAGGGCCGCGAACACCGGGGAGCTGTTTTTT.